Each of the 10 T cell receptor beta chains below was sequenced from the same sample in a study of cytomegalovirus exposure and HLA in healthy donors (dated by TCRdb to between 2016 and 2019). The method behind the library was the immunoSEQ multiplex PCR assay. A mixture of 60 forward primers for TCR Vbeta segments and 13 reverse primers for TCR Jbeta segments was used in the multiplex PCR. In TCRdb, the immuneACCESS table is reduced to in-frame sequences with V and J assigned. These tables do not hold every clone; where another copy was compared, an unresolved V gene accounts for under half, and the others remain unexplained. The sample includes some 130,000 clones, with approximately 80% observed a single time. The leading ten clones occupy more than 1.5% of the sample. Sequenced: PBMCs. The receptors were gathered from a man younger than 30 in good health and CMV-seronegative.

The chain couples TRBV18 to TRBJ2-3, with 7 nucleotides matching TRBD1. The CDR3 loop spans 16 amino acids. The V gene end was trimmed by 6 bases and the J gene end by 3 bases; junction bases not matched to a gene: 12. CDR1 and CDR2 from the germline V gene are KGHSH and LQKENI. The CDR3 loop is CASSSGQPRGTDTQYF. Here the CDR3 DNA reads TGTGCCAGCTCTTCGGGACAGCCCAGAGGGACAGATACGCAGTATTTT.

The chain links TRBV7-9 to TRBJ2-7; 7 nucleotides match TRBD1. This CDR3 comprises 14 residues. The V gene's germline CDR1 is SEHNR and CDR2 FQNEAQ (reference sequence). The CDR3 here is CSSNHVTGQGEQYV. The DNA for the CDR3 is TGTTCCAGCAACCATGTGACAGGGCAAGGCGAGCAGTACGTC.

The rearrangement joins TRBV19 to TRBJ2-1; D not certain. Germline CDR1 and CDR2: LNHDA and SQIVND (reference sequence). This CDR3 has 13 amino acids. V gave up 1 base and J gave up 4 bases, with 5 bases separating them. The CDR3 loop is CASSIGEYNEQFF. CDR3 DNA: TGTGCCAGTAGTATAGGAGAATACAATGAGCAGTTCTTC. Filled out from reference TRBV19 and TRBJ2-1, the complete variable domain reads DGGITQSPKYLFRKEGQNVTLSCEQNLNHDAMYWYRQDPGQGLRLIYYSQIVNDFQKGDIAEGYSVSREKKESFPLTVTSAQKNPTAFYLCASSIGEYNEQFFGPGTRLTVL.

A word on this clone: One junction end disagrees with the germline gene, perhaps due to a read error. The chain links TRBV6-4 to TRBJ2-5, with TRBD2 matching over 8 bases. From germline, CDR1 is MRHNA and CDR2 SNTAGT. CDR3 size: 15 residues. The CDR3 region is CASRVTSGVQEAQYF. The CDR3 bases are TGTGCCAGCAGGGTTACTAGCGGCGTCCAAGAGGCCCAGTACTTC.

V and J are TRBV7-7 and TRBJ2-1, with 9 bases matching TRBD2. CDR3 length equals 13 residues. CDR1 and CDR2 from the germline V gene are SSHAT and FNYEAQ (reference sequence). With V trimmed by 3 bases and J by 6 bases, 0 bases remained unmatched. The CDR3 coding sequence is TGTGCCAGCAGCTTTAGCGGGAGCAATGAGCAGTTCTTC. Protein product: CASSFSGSNEQFF.

This sequence joins TRBV4-2 and TRBJ1-2; D ambiguous. Germline-derived CDR1 and CDR2 are LGHNA and YNFKEQ. V was clipped by 2 bases and J by 8 bases, with 12 bases between them. This CDR3 region has 13 residues. The CDR3 DNA reads TGTGCCAGCAGCCAAAGAGGGAGTGAAGGCTACACCTTC. Translated, it gives CASSQRGSEGYTF.

To note about this clone: A read error may produce the germline difference seen at one junction end. This chain uses TRBV7-9 with TRBJ2-7; TRBD1 matches 9 bases. Germline V gene sequence: CDR1 SEHNR, CDR2 FQNEAQ (reference sequence). The CDR3 contains 16 residues. CDR3 DNA: TGTTCCAGCAGCCCCCAGGACAGGGGAAACCCCTACGAGCAGTACTTC. It translates to CSSSPQDRGNPYEQYF.

The rearrangement uses TRBV18 and TRBJ2-3, with 10 bases lining up with TRBD2. Germline V lookup: CDR1 KGHSH, CDR2 LQKENI. The ends lost 3 bases at V and 2 bases at J; junction bases unmatched: 8. This CDR3 has 17 residues. CDR3 loop: CASSPSRLAGVTDTQYF. In DNA, the CDR3 is TGTGCCAGCTCACCTTCGAGGCTAGCGGGAGTCACAGATACGCAGTATTTT.

The chain uses TRBV5-4 and TRBJ2-1; D gene ambiguous. V was pared by 4 bases and J by 0 bases, with 8 bases between. Germline lookup yields CDR1 SGHNT and CDR2 YYREEE (reference sequence). CDR3 length equals 14 residues. The CDR3, as DNA: TGTGCCAGCAGCCTCGGTAGCTCCTACAATGAGCAGTTCTTC. Translation gives CASSLGSSYNEQFF.

This clone was seen once. The gene calls are TRBV11-2 and TRBJ2-1; unclear D gene. The CDR3 has 15 amino acids. Germline V CDR1 and CDR2: SGHAT, FQNNGV. V was clipped by 3 bases and J by 0 bases, with 9 bases between them. The CDR3 here is CASSLEFSSYNEQFF. CDR3 DNA: TGTGCCAGCAGCTTGGAGTTTAGCTCCTACAATGAGCAGTTCTTC.